The 20 T cell receptor beta chains below come from one sample, sequenced in a study of CD8+CD57+ T cells in acquired aplastic anemia (dated by TCRdb to the late 2010s). Flow cytometry had shown CD8+CD57+ cell expansion in the patients selected for sequencing. These reads were obtained on an Illumina HiSeq 2000. Genomic DNA was used as template for profiling of TCR beta VDJ combinations and CDR3 sequences. The public reads were reanalyzed by TCRdb: fastp trimming at Q25, MiXCR alignment, in-frame beta chains only. Every entry covers one CDR3 protein and lists the most common genes and DNA from its rows. For this sample there are just over 150,000 distinct CDR3 sequences; less than 50% appear just once. The ten largest clones represent roughly 29% of the sample. Sequences were obtained from sorted CD4+, CD8+, or CD8+CD57+ T cells (not recorded which) from PBMCs. The receptors originated from a human donor with aplastic anemia.

This clonotype has only a few counts. A clone one base away is much larger, so this may be a read error. The gene calls are TRBV12-3 or TRBV12-4 and TRBJ2-2, with D possibly TRBD2 on 5 matching bases. This CDR3 comprises 12 residues. CDR3 residues: CASSSLTGELLF. As DNA, the CDR3 is TGTGCCAGCAGTTCGCTCACCGGGGAGCTGCTTTTT.

This chain uses TRBV11-1 with TRBJ2-2; tentatively, D is TRBD1 (5 bases). CDR1 SGHAT and CDR2 FQDESV come from the germline V gene (reference sequence). V lost 5 bases to trimming and J lost 2 bases, with 18 bases between them. The CDR3 contains 17 residues. The CDR3 DNA sequence: TGTGCCAGCAGCCTGGGTAGGGGTATGATAAACACCGGGGAGCTGTTTTTT. Translated, it gives CASSLGRGMINTGELFF.

This clonotype came up once. V gene TRBV20-1 combines with J gene TRBJ1-2, with TRBD1 identical over 8 bases. The CDR3 has 14 amino acids. Trimming took 6 bases from V and 8 from J; bases not matched to a gene: 14. Germline CDR1 reads DFQATT; CDR2 reads SNEGSKA (reference sequence). CDR3 protein: CSAPLDRVKMGYTF. The CDR3 nucleotides are TGCAGTGCCCCCTTGGACAGGGTGAAGATGGGCTACACCTTC.

The V and J genes are TRBV7-2 and TRBJ2-1, with D tentatively TRBD2 (5 bases). The length of the CDR3 is 17 residues. Per the germline V gene, CDR1 is SGHTA and CDR2 is FQGNSA. Between the trimmed V and J ends, which lost 0 bases and 4 bases, there was a span of 16 bases. The CDR3 here is CASSLAAIGVVYNEQFF. For the CDR3, the DNA is TGTGCCAGCAGCTTAGCCGCGATCGGGGTAGTATACAATGAGCAGTTCTTC.

Details on this clonotype: One end of the junction is discordant with germline, which a read error may explain. V and J are TRBV7-8 and TRBJ2-5; D not resolved. Germline CDR1 reads SGHVS; CDR2 reads FQNEAQ. This CDR3 has 12 residues. The CDR3 DNA sequence: TGTGCCAGCAGCTTCAACCAGGAGACCCAGTACTTC. Its translation is CASSFNQETQYF.

The rearrangement joins TRBV2 to TRBJ2-7, with D tentatively TRBD1 (6 bases). Trimming removed 5 bases at V and 6 bases at J, with 14 bases between. This CDR3 has 13 amino acids. The germline V gene encodes CDR1 SNHLY and CDR2 FYNNEI. CDR3 residues: CASSSHSGVEQYF. Here the CDR3 DNA reads TGTGCCAGCAGTTCCCACTCAGGGGTCGAGCAGTACTTC.

There are many counts of this clonotype. The J gene is TRBJ2-3, the V gene TRBV28; D is possibly TRBD1 (6 bases). V lost 6 bases, J lost 0 bases, and 10 bases lay in between. Per the germline V gene, CDR1 is MDHEN and CDR2 is SYDVKM. This CDR3 region has 14 residues. As DNA, the CDR3 is TGTGCCAGCAGGACCACAGGGAGCACAGATACGCAGTATTTT. Its translation is CASRTTGSTDTQYF.

This clonotype turned up a few times. The rearrangement joins TRBV20-1 to TRBJ2-7; TRBD1 is a possible D gene (5 bases). V lost 3 bases to trimming and J lost 2 bases, with 8 bases between them. CDR1 is DFQATT, CDR2 SNEGSKA, per germline (reference sequence). The CDR3 spans 12 residues. CDR3 coding DNA: TGCAGTGCTAGGGACACTGCCTACGAGCAGTACTTC. Residues: CSARDTAYEQYF.

This chain links TRBV25-1 with TRBJ1-6; 9 bases are shared with TRBD1. Per the germline V gene, CDR1 is MGHDK and CDR2 is SYGVNS. Trimming cost V 5 bases and J 7 bases; bases outside gene matches: 6. CDR3 size: 15 residues. CDR3 DNA sequence: TGTGCCAGCAGTACCGGGACAGGGATGAATTCACCCCTCCACTTT. Its translation is CASSTGTGMNSPLHF.

This clonotype occurred once. The chain is built from TRBV10-3 and TRBJ2-2; the D is unclear. CDR3 size: 14 residues. Between the trimmed V and J ends, which lost 8 bases and 1 base, there was a span of 11 bases. Germline V lookup: CDR1 ENHRY, CDR2 SYGVKD. The DNA for the CDR3 is TGTGCCATCGGTTGGGGTATGAACACCGGGGAGCTGTTTTTT. Translating gives CAIGWGMNTGELFF.

This clonotype showed up many times. V and J are TRBV2 and TRBJ1-5; no clear D gene. Germline CDR1 SNHLY, CDR2 FYNNEI. The V gene lost 3 bases and the J gene lost 1 base, with 1 base spanning the gap. The length of the CDR3 is 12 residues. CDR3 in DNA: TGTGCCAGCAGTGAGAGCAATCAGCCCCAGCATTTT. Its translation is CASSESNQPQHF.

The V and J genes are TRBV2 and TRBJ2-7; 7 nucleotides line up with TRBD1. The CDR3 totals 13 residues. From germline, CDR1 is SNHLY and CDR2 FYNNEI. V lost 7 bases to trimming and J lost 3 bases; unmatched junction nucleotides: 6. CDR3 in amino acids: CASTLGQHYEQYF. In DNA, the CDR3 is TGTGCCAGCACCCTGGGACAGCACTACGAGCAGTACTTC.

CDR3 loop: CARGYRYEQYF. CDR3 nucleotides: TGTGCCCGAGGATACCGCTACGAGCAGTACTTC. The chain carries TRBV10-3 and TRBJ2-7; D unresolved. Trimming took 11 bases from V and 3 from J, leaving 11 bases between them. CDR1 and CDR2 from the germline V gene are ENHRY and SYGVKD. The CDR3 extends over 11 amino acids.

Ten or more counts support this clonotype. CDR3 nucleotides: TGTGCCAGTAGTTTAAGCGGGGATTACAATGAGCAGTTCTTC. Encoded protein: CASSLSGDYNEQFF. The V call is TRBV19, the J call TRBJ2-1, with 7 positions matching TRBD2. From germline, CDR1 is LNHDA and CDR2 SQIVND (reference sequence). The CDR3 runs to 14 residues. Trimming cost V 5 bases and J 4 bases; bases outside gene matches: 5. The full variable domain, in which reference TRBV19 and TRBJ2-1 provide the parts outside the CDR3, is DGGITQSPKYLFRKEGQNVTLSCEQNLNHDAMYWYRQDPGQGLRLIYYSQIVNDFQKGDIAEGYSVSREKKESFPLTVTSAQKNPTAFYLCASSLSGDYNEQFFGPGTRLTVL.

Many counts were recorded for this clonotype. The chain combines TRBV5-5 with TRBJ2-7; 10 nucleotides line up with TRBD2. Germline loops: CDR1 SGHKS, CDR2 YYEKEE (reference sequence). There are 13 residues in the CDR3. Unmatched junction bases numbered 2, after V lost 4 bases and J lost 4 bases. The CDR3 sequence is CASSGTSVYEQYF. CDR3 sequence (DNA): TGTGCCAGCAGCGGGACTAGCGTTTACGAGCAGTACTTC.

The V call is TRBV27, the J call TRBJ2-3; a possible D gene is TRBD2 (6 bases). V gave up 2 bases and J gave up 0 bases, with 12 bases separating them. The V gene's germline CDR1 is MNHEY and CDR2 SMNVEV (reference sequence). The CDR3 covers 16 residues. The CDR3 loop reads CASSLMTGTSTDTQYF. The CDR3 nucleotides read TGTGCCAGCAGTTTAATGACCGGGACTAGCACAGATACGCAGTATTTT.

The genes are TRBV20-1 and TRBJ2-1; perhaps TRBD1 as D (5 bases). Germline V gene sequence: CDR1 DFQATT, CDR2 SNEGSKA (reference sequence). With 3 bases removed from V and 10 bases from J, the gap between germline ends came to 7 bases. The CDR3 is 10 amino acids. In DNA form, the CDR3 reads TGCAGTGCTAGGGGGCGGGAGCAGTTCTTC. This encodes CSARGREQFF.

Notes on this clonotype: The junction departs from the called germline gene at one end, perhaps through a read error. The V call is TRBV7-8, the J call TRBJ2-3, with a possible D match to TRBD2 (6 bases). The CDR3 has 15 residues. From germline, CDR1 is SGHVS and CDR2 FQNEAQ. The CDR3 loop is CTSSLTKRGTDTQYF. In DNA, the CDR3 is TGTACCAGCAGCCTGACTAAGCGGGGCACAGATACGCAGTATTTT.

The V gene is TRBV5-6, the J gene TRBJ2-7; no clear D gene. The CDR3 contains 15 residues. Germline CDR1 SGHDT, CDR2 YYEEEE. V lost 2 bases and J lost 1, with 13 bases in between. The CDR3 here is CASSFGFWGSYEQYF. In DNA form, the CDR3 reads TGTGCCAGCAGCTTCGGGTTTTGGGGTTCCTACGAGCAGTACTTC.

This clonotype was observed at least ten times. The chain carries TRBV13 and TRBJ1-1; a weak D match, TRBD1 (6 bases). V lost 5 bases and J lost 4, with 14 bases in between. The CDR3 loop spans 14 amino acids. CDR1 is PRHDT, CDR2 FYEKMQ, per germline (reference sequence). The DNA of the CDR3 is TGTGCCAGCAGCCAAATGGTCAGGGGCACTGAAGCTTTCTTT. Its translation is CASSQMVRGTEAFF.